These 26 T cell receptor beta chains were all obtained from the same sample, sequenced in a study of patients and donors after allogeneic stem cell transplantation (dated by TCRdb to about 2020). Libraries came from RT-PCR. Reads for this sample came from a NextSeq 550. Through fastp at Q25 and MiXCR, TCRdb rebuilt clones from the public reads, retaining in-frame beta chains. Rows with one shared CDR3 protein collapse into an entry with the most common genes and DNA. This sample has 70,000 to 95,000 distinct CDR3 sequences in its table, and approximately 5.2% of those were observed once. The top ten clones comprise 2.6% of the sample. Sequencing input: blood, either unsorted or a sorted T cell fraction (not recorded which). The receptors were gathered from a human donor who was either an allogeneic HSCT recipient or a stem cell or donor lymphocyte infusion donor (not recorded which). It is not recorded whose cells these are; they may come from a transplant donor.

The rearrangement joins TRBV3-1 to TRBJ2-1, with a weak D call TRBD1 (6 bases). Germline-derived CDR1 and CDR2 are LGHDT and YNNKEL (reference sequence). Deletions cut 2 bases from V and 2 bases from J, with 19 bases between. The CDR3 covers 18 residues. CDR3 nucleotides: TGTGCCAGCAGCCAAAACCCAATGGGGGCAGGGGCCTACAATGAGCAGTTCTTC. Residues: CASSQNPMGAGAYNEQFF.

In this sample, this clonotype turned up many times. The chain has TRBV5-6 and TRBJ1-4, with 9 bases lining up with TRBD1. Per the germline V gene, CDR1 is SGHDT and CDR2 is YYEEEE. The CDR3 loop spans 16 amino acids. J gave up 7 bases and V 4 bases, and 11 bases lay outside the gene matches. This CDR3 is CASSTLGQGGSEKLFF. CDR3 in DNA: TGTGCCAGCAGCACCCTGGGACAGGGTGGAAGTGAAAAACTGTTTTTT. Variable domain in full (rest from reference TRBV5-6 and TRBJ1-4): DAGVTQSPTHLIKTRGQQVTLRCSPKSGHDTVSWYQQALGQGPQFIFQYYEEEERQRGNFPDRFSGHQFPNYSSELNVNALLLGDSALYLCASSTLGQGGSEKLFFGSGTQLSVL.

A few counts support this clonotype. V usage is TRBV20-1 and J usage is TRBJ2-3, with D tentatively TRBD2 (7 bases). Per the germline V gene, CDR1 is DFQATT and CDR2 is SNEGSKA (reference sequence). V was cut by 3 bases and J by 3 bases, with 19 bases left in between. The CDR3 runs 16 residues. This CDR3 is CSARARGGGRTDTQYF. The CDR3 nucleotides are TGCAGTGCTAGGGCTCGTGGGGGGGGCCGGACAGATACGCAGTATTTT.

There are a few counts of this clonotype. V usage is TRBV9 and J usage is TRBJ1-4, with TRBD1 as a possible D gene (5 bases). There are 13 residues in the CDR3. CDR1 and CDR2 (germline): SGDLS, YYNGEE. The V and J ends lost 0 bases and 7 bases respectively, with 7 bases between them. The CDR3: CASSVAGIEKLFF. The DNA for the CDR3 is TGTGCCAGCAGCGTAGCAGGGATTGAAAAACTGTTTTTT.

This clonotype was recorded at least ten times. The chain has TRBV28 and TRBJ1-2; D is uncertain. The V end lost 5 bases, the J end lost 7 bases, and 26 bases lay between the germline ends. The CDR3 loop spans 17 amino acids. Germline V gene lookup returns CDR1 MDHEN and CDR2 SYDVKM. The CDR3 bases are TGTGCCAGCAGTCGGACGGGGAGGACCTATTCCTTCCGTGGCTACACCTTC. It is translated as CASSRTGRTYSFRGYTF.

Ten or more counts support this clonotype. The CDR3 sequence: CSVEENQGNEQFF. DNA for the CDR3: TGCAGCGTTGAAGAGAATCAGGGCAATGAGCAGTTCTTC. V gene TRBV29-1 combines with J gene TRBJ2-1; the D gene is possibly TRBD1 (5 bases). V lost 0 bases to trimming and J lost 6 bases, with 9 bases between them. Germline CDR1 is SQVTM and CDR2 is ANQGSEA. The CDR3 is 13 residues long.

This clonotype was seen many times. The chain combines TRBV20-1 with TRBJ1-5, with TRBD1 matching over 7 bases. V shed 1 base and J 4 bases; nucleotides not matched to a gene: 7. The CDR3 has 15 residues. Germline assignment: CDR1 DFQATT and CDR2 SNEGSKA (reference sequence). DNA of the CDR3: TGCAGTGCTAGAGGTGCCCAGGGGGATAATCAGCCCCAGCATTTT. It encodes CSARGAQGDNQPQHF.

This clonotype turned up a few times. The rearrangement links TRBV19 to TRBJ2-3, with 12 bases that match TRBD2. V lost 6 bases to trimming and J lost 6 bases; unmatched junction nucleotides: 1. CDR3 length equals 13 residues. Germline assignment: CDR1 LNHDA and CDR2 SQIVND (reference sequence). The CDR3 sequence is CASRTSGSDTQYF. CDR3 in DNA: TGTGCCAGTAGGACTAGCGGGAGTGATACGCAGTATTTT.

This clonotype was seen more than once but under ten times. The chain combines TRBV7-2 with TRBJ1-2, with 9 bases fitting TRBD1. The CDR3 is made up of 15 amino acids. After removal of 2 bases from V and 7 bases from J, the junction contained 8 bases not matched to a gene. Germline CDR1 SGHTA, CDR2 FQGNSA. In nucleotides, the CDR3 is TGTGCCAGCAGCTTATGGACAGGGGCGGATGGTGGCTACACCTTC. Translation: CASSLWTGADGGYTF.

The chain joins TRBV25-1 to TRBJ1-6; 7 bases are shared with TRBD1. V lost 4 bases, J lost 7 bases, and 10 bases stayed unmatched. The germline gives CDR1 MGHDK, CDR2 SYGVNS. The CDR3 sequence is 16 residues long. The CDR3 bases are TGTGCCAGCAGTGGGTATTCCGGGACAGTAAATTCACCCCTCCACTTT. Translated, it gives CASSGYSGTVNSPLHF. Complete variable domain (other parts from reference TRBV25-1 and TRBJ1-6): EADIYQTPRYLVIGTGKKITLECSQTMGHDKMYWYQQDPGMELHLIHYSYGVNSTEKGDLSSESTVSRIRTEHFPLTLESARPSHTSQYLCASSGYSGTVNSPLHFGNGTRLTVT.

About this clonotype: A much larger clone differs from this one at a single base, so this may be a read error. The rearrangement uses TRBV20-1 and TRBJ2-7; unclear D gene. Trimming left V 4 bases short and J 0 bases short, with 13 bases between. CDR1 and CDR2 (germline): DFQATT, SNEGSKA (reference sequence). The CDR3 runs 14 residues. The CDR3 coding sequence is TGCAGTGCTAATACCGAGACACTCTCCTACGAGCAGTACTTC. It encodes CSANTETLSYEQYF.

This clonotype was seen ten or more times. The rearrangement joins TRBV28 to TRBJ1-6; 9 positions agree with TRBD1. This CDR3 region has 13 residues. Germline V gene lookup returns CDR1 MDHEN and CDR2 SYDVKM. V lost 6 bases, J lost 6 bases, and 0 bases stayed unmatched. CDR3 region: CASRTGGNSPLHF. The CDR3 DNA reads TGTGCCAGCAGGACAGGGGGTAATTCACCCCTCCACTTT.

The chain uses TRBV7-9 and TRBJ1-2; possibly TRBD1 for D (5 bases). Trimming took off 5 bases at V and 8 bases at J, with 12 bases between the two ends. Germline assignment: CDR1 SEHNR and CDR2 FQNEAQ (reference sequence). The CDR3 has 12 amino acids. The CDR3 region is CASSPQTDGYTF. The CDR3 nucleotides are TGTGCCAGCAGCCCGCAGACAGACGGCTACACCTTC. Using reference TRBV7-9 and TRBJ1-2 for the parts outside the CDR3, the full variable domain is DTGVSQNPRHKITKRGQNVTFRCDPISEHNRLYWYRQTLGQGPEFLTYFQNEAQLEKSRLLSDRFSAERPKGSFSTLEIQRTEQGDSAMYLCASSPQTDGYTFGSGTRLTVV.

This clonotype was recorded many times. The chain couples TRBV12-3 or TRBV12-4 to TRBJ2-7; D call uncertain. V was trimmed by 3 bases and J by 3 bases, leaving 12 bases between them. This CDR3 contains 14 residues. In DNA form, the CDR3 reads TGTGCCAGCAGTTTTGGGTCACACCGCTACGAGCAGTACTTC. Its protein is CASSFGSHRYEQYF.

This clonotype appeared many times. The chain combines TRBV3-1 with TRBJ2-1; weak D call: TRBD2 (5 bases). V was shortened by 0 bases and J by 14 bases, with 14 bases between the two germline ends. Germline CDR1 is LGHDT and CDR2 is YNNKEL (reference sequence). This CDR3 contains 13 residues. The CDR3 region has the DNA TGTGCCAGCAGCCAAGATCCTGGCGGGCCGGAGTTCTTC. Its translation is CASSQDPGGPEFF.

V gene TRBV11-3 combines with J gene TRBJ1-3; TRBD1 agrees at 9 bases. The CDR3 has 14 amino acids. Trimming at V came to 4 bases and at J to 4 bases, leaving 2 bases not matched to a gene. Germline values: CDR1 SGHNT, CDR2 YENEEA. CDR3 amino acids: CASSSGTGGNTIYF. In nucleotides, the CDR3 is TGTGCCAGCAGCTCCGGGACAGGGGGAAACACCATATATTTT.

This clonotype was observed at least ten times. The chain carries TRBV5-1 and TRBJ2-7; TRBD2 is a possible D gene (6 bases). From germline, CDR1 is SGHRS and CDR2 YFSETQ. CDR3 length: 16 amino acids. V lost 4 bases and J lost 0, with 17 bases in between. As DNA, the CDR3 is TGCGCCAGCAGCCGCCTTGGGGCGGGATTCTCCTACGAGCAGTACTTC. This sequence encodes CASSRLGAGFSYEQYF.

This clonotype was seen ten or more times. The CDR3 region is CSARDATSGRGEQYF. Here the CDR3 DNA reads TGCAGTGCTAGAGATGCGACTAGCGGGAGAGGCGAGCAGTACTTC. The V call is TRBV20-1, the J call TRBJ2-7; 12 positions match TRBD2. Germline V lookup: CDR1 DFQATT, CDR2 SNEGSKA (reference sequence). V lost 0 bases and J lost 6; bases outside the gene matches: 6. The CDR3 is 15 amino acids.

The chain employs TRBV6-5 and TRBJ2-7; TRBD2 agrees at 7 bases. The CDR3 consists of 15 residues. With V trimmed by 4 bases and J by 3 bases, 9 bases remained unmatched. Per germline, CDR1 MNHEY and CDR2 SVGAGI. In nucleotides, the CDR3 is TGTGCCAGCAGTTTACCGGGAGGACGCTACTACGAGCAGTACTTC. Its protein is CASSLPGGRYYEQYF.

There are many counts of this clonotype. V is TRBV4-1 and J is TRBJ1-1; no clear D gene. CDR1 MGHRA and CDR2 YSYEKL come from the germline V gene. This CDR3 region has 13 residues. Deletions cut 6 bases from V and 1 base from J, with 9 bases between. The CDR3 reads CASSYEPNTEAFF. The DNA for the CDR3 is TGCGCCAGCAGTTACGAACCGAACACTGAAGCTTTCTTT.

This clonotype was recorded at least ten times. CDR3 sequence reads: CASSLRRTGELFF. The CDR3 nucleotides read TGTGCCAGCAGCCTCCGACGGACCGGGGAGCTGTTTTTT. This chain links TRBV11-2 with TRBJ2-2, with no clear D. V was clipped by 5 bases and J by 5 bases, with 9 bases between them. Per the germline V gene, CDR1 is SGHAT and CDR2 is FQNNGV. The CDR3 spans 13 residues.

This clonotype came up a few times. The rearrangement uses TRBV5-4 and TRBJ2-5; 7 bases map to TRBD2. V gave up 0 bases and J gave up 5 bases; unmatched junction bases: 7. This CDR3 contains 15 residues. Germline CDR1 reads SGHNT; CDR2 reads YYREEE (reference sequence). The CDR3 is CASSLVLGGMETQYF. In DNA form, the CDR3 reads TGTGCCAGCAGCTTGGTTCTGGGAGGGATGGAGACCCAGTACTTC.

This chain connects TRBV11-2 to TRBJ2-7, with 7 bases aligning to TRBD2. Trimming at V came to 0 bases and at J to 0 bases, leaving 5 bases not matched to a gene. The V gene's germline CDR1 is SGHAT and CDR2 FQNNGV. The CDR3 loop spans 16 amino acids. The DNA for the CDR3 is TGTGCCAGCAGCTTAGATCTAGCGGTAAGCTCCTACGAGCAGTACTTC. Its translation is CASSLDLAVSSYEQYF.

This sequence joins TRBV10-1 and TRBJ2-1, with D tentatively TRBD1 (5 bases). The CDR3 runs to 16 residues. Trimming removed 0 bases from V and 10 bases from J, with 19 bases in between. Germline CDR1 WNHNN, CDR2 SYGVQD (reference sequence). The CDR3 is CASSESRLGLMKEQFF. The DNA of the CDR3 is TGCGCCAGCAGTGAGTCAAGGTTGGGGCTCATGAAGGAGCAGTTCTTC.

This clonotype rates as medium-sized (0.01 to 0.1%). The chain uses TRBV29-1 and TRBJ2-2, with 10 bases fitting TRBD1. The junction had 11 bases not matched to a gene; V was cut back by 4 bases and J by 3 bases. The CDR3 sequence is 17 residues long. Germline values: CDR1 SQVTM, CDR2 ANQGSEA. The CDR3 region has the DNA TGCAGCGTTGGAGATCTCCCGGGACAGGGGTACACCGGGGAGCTGTTTTTT. This codes for CSVGDLPGQGYTGELFF.

The chain is built from TRBV18 and TRBJ2-4; a possible D gene is TRBD1 (6 bases). Germline V gene data show CDR1 as KGHSH and CDR2 as LQKENI. CDR3 length equals 14 residues. V was clipped by 6 bases and J by 6 bases, with 15 bases between them. CDR3 sequence reads: CASSLRTDLNIQYF. In DNA form, the CDR3 reads TGTGCCAGCTCTCTCCGGACAGATCTAAACATTCAGTACTTC. The full variable domain, its missing parts supplied by reference TRBV18 and TRBJ2-4, is NAGVMQNPRHLVRRRGQEARLRCSPMKGHSHVYWYRQLPEEGLKFMVYLQKENIIDESGMPKERFSAEFPKEGPSILRIQQVVRGDSAAYFCASSLRTDLNIQYFGAGTRLSVL.